The 28 T cell receptor beta chains in this list originate from one sample, sequenced in a study of blood T cells in healthy people across ages. Next came a second PCR, run for roughly 6 to 11 cycles, which used a sample-barcoded 5' primer along with a J-beta primer mix. Via MiXCR, TCRdb re-called the 5' RACE reads, giving one row per CDR3 protein. This table holds about 730,000 distinct CDR3 sequences, more than 40% found once. What was sequenced was blood. Source of these receptors: a woman aged 55-70 years in good health.

The sample holds many counts of this clonotype. This chain joins TRBV5-1 and TRBJ1-2, with a tentative D call TRBD1 (5 bases). The CDR3 is 14 residues long. V was clipped by 0 bases and J by 8 bases, with 14 bases between them. The germline V gene encodes CDR1 SGHRS and CDR2 YFSETQ. The CDR3 sequence: CASSLVEGLGGYTF. The CDR3 nucleotides read TGCGCCAGCAGCTTGGTGGAGGGACTTGGAGGCTACACCTTC.

This clonotype appeared a few times. This chain uses TRBV20-1 with TRBJ2-1, with TRBD1 matching 9 bases. CDR1 and CDR2 from the germline V gene are DFQATT and SNEGSKA (reference sequence). The CDR3 runs to 12 residues. The V gene end was trimmed by 3 bases and the J gene end by 8 bases; junction bases not matched to a gene: 2. DNA of the CDR3: TGCAGTGCTAGGGGACAGGGTCATGAGCAGTTCTTC. This codes for CSARGQGHEQFF.

The rearrangement joins TRBV7-8 to TRBJ2-4, with 13 bases identical to TRBD2. The better agreement between TRBJ2-7 and the DNA end casts doubt on the J call. From germline, CDR1 is SGHVS and CDR2 FQNEAQ. The CDR3 spans 16 residues. This CDR3 is CASSLRTSGSKDEQYF. As DNA, the CDR3 is TGTGCCAGCAGCCTACGGACTAGCGGGAGTAAAGACGAGCAGTACTTC.

The genes are TRBV7-2 and TRBJ2-1; 9 nucleotides align to TRBD2. Germline CDR1 is SGHTA and CDR2 is FQGNSA. The CDR3 is 15 amino acids. V lost 4 bases, J lost 12 bases, and 13 bases stayed unmatched. In DNA form, the CDR3 reads TGTGCCAGCAGCTCCGTCGCGGGAGGGCTCCCGGGGCAGTTCTTC. Amino acids: CASSSVAGGLPGQFF.

There are a few counts of this clonotype. The gene calls are TRBV11-2 and TRBJ2-5, with 13 bases identical to TRBD2. The CDR3 extends over 13 amino acids. V lost 1 base and J lost 12; bases outside the gene matches: 2. Germline CDR1 SGHAT, CDR2 FQNNGV. CDR3 in DNA: TGTGCCAGCAGCTTAGGGACTAGCGGGGGCGAGTACTTC. Amino acids: CASSLGTSGGEYF.

V is TRBV7-9 and J is TRBJ2-2; the D is unclear. The CDR3 covers 15 residues. V lost 1 base, J lost 0 bases, and 6 bases lay in between. Germline V gives CDR1 SEHNR, CDR2 FQNEAQ (reference sequence). The CDR3 DNA sequence: TGTGCCAGCAGCTTAGTCAACACGAACACCGGGGAGCTGTTTTTT. Translating gives CASSLVNTNTGELFF.

This chain uses TRBV6-6 with TRBJ2-1; D is unclear. The CDR3 is made up of 15 amino acids. Germline CDR1 and CDR2: MNHNY and SVGAGI (reference sequence). Trimming removed 1 base at V and 0 bases at J, with 7 bases between. For the CDR3, the DNA is TGTGCCAGCAGTTACTTCGGAAGCTCCTACAATGAGCAGTTCTTC. This codes for CASSYFGSSYNEQFF.

This clonotype showed up many times. The V gene is TRBV6-2 or TRBV6-3, the J gene TRBJ2-7; 13 positions agree with TRBD2. This CDR3 has 17 amino acids. Germline loops: CDR1 MNHEY, CDR2 SVGEGT. V shed 1 base, J shed 6 bases, and the junction held 9 bases outside the gene matches. The CDR3 loop reads CASSYLRTSGSFSEQYF. The CDR3 nucleotides are TGTGCCAGCAGTTACTTGCGGACTAGCGGGAGCTTTAGCGAGCAGTACTTC.

The chain recombines TRBV28 with TRBJ1-2; D may be TRBD1 (5 bases). The V end lost 5 bases, the J end lost 0 bases, and 19 bases lay between the germline ends. The CDR3 is 17 amino acids. Germline CDR1 and CDR2: MDHEN and SYDVKM. CDR3 sequence: CASSTGRGSNPNYGYTF. The CDR3 DNA is TGTGCCAGCAGTACCGGGCGGGGGTCAAACCCTAACTATGGCTACACCTTC.

Many counts were recorded for this clonotype. CDR3 in DNA: TGCAGCGTCCGACGGGGGTACAATGAGCAGTTCTTC. Translating it yields CSVRRGYNEQFF. J is TRBJ2-1 and V is TRBV29-1; D is possibly TRBD2 (6 bases). Germline CDR1 SQVTM, CDR2 ANQGSEA. The CDR3 totals 12 residues. Trimming pared 6 bases from V and 4 bases from J, leaving 10 bases between.

DNA of the CDR3: TGTGCCAGTAGTACCCGGACTAGCGGGGGGCAAGGTACGCAGTATTTT. The encoded protein is CASSTRTSGGQGTQYF. V is TRBV25-1 and J is TRBJ2-3; 14 bases match TRBD2. This CDR3 is 16 amino acids long. The trim removed 9 bases at V and 8 bases at J, leaving 13 bases unmatched. The germline CDR1 and CDR2 sequences are MGHDK and SYGVNS.

This clonotype was picked up a small number of times. The DNA for the CDR3 is TGCAGTGCTAGATACCTGAGATCTCCGTCCTACGAGCAGTACTTC. Amino acid sequence: CSARYLRSPSYEQYF. The gene calls are TRBV20-1 and TRBJ2-7; D not certain. CDR1 and CDR2 from the germline V gene are DFQATT and SNEGSKA (reference sequence). CDR3 length: 15 amino acids. Trimming removed 2 bases from V and 1 base from J, with 15 bases in between.

The J gene is TRBJ2-5, the V gene TRBV5-1, with 10 nucleotides matching TRBD1. The DNA end is a closer match to TRBJ2-7, so the J assignment may be wrong. The CDR3 has 16 residues. Germline lookup yields CDR1 SGHRS and CDR2 YFSETQ. CDR3: CASSPRTGGDASEQYF. DNA for the CDR3: TGCGCCAGCAGCCCCAGGACAGGGGGAGATGCGAGCGAGCAGTACTTC.

This chain joins TRBV29-1 and TRBJ1-2; 7 bases are a match to TRBD1. Germline values: CDR1 SQVTM, CDR2 ANQGSEA. The CDR3 extends over 14 amino acids. V shed 0 bases and J 4 bases; nucleotides not matched to a gene: 5. The chain's CDR3 is CSVEDQGGGYGYTF. The CDR3 bases are TGCAGCGTTGAAGATCAGGGGGGAGGCTATGGCTACACCTTC. The variable domain in full, completed from reference TRBV29-1 and TRBJ1-2, reads SAVISQKPSRDICQRGTSLTIQCQVDSQVTMMFWYRQQPGQSLTLIATANQGSEATYESGFVIDKFPISRPNLTFSTLTVSNMSPEDSSIYLCSVEDQGGGYGYTFGSGTRLTVV.

This clonotype was found a few times. The rearrangement uses TRBV12-3 or TRBV12-4 and TRBJ1-4; 11 nucleotides match TRBD1. Trimming took 6 bases from V and 4 from J; bases not matched to a gene: 10. CDR3 length: 17 residues. The CDR3 sequence: CASRSRDRGFSNEKLFF. The DNA for the CDR3 is TGTGCCAGCAGGTCCCGGGACAGGGGGTTTAGTAATGAAAAACTGTTTTTT.

This clonotype was detected only a few times. The rearrangement uses TRBV12-3 or TRBV12-4 and TRBJ1-1; 10 bases are a match to TRBD1. The V gene end was trimmed by 10 bases and the J gene end by 11 bases; junction bases not matched to a gene: 10. The length of the CDR3 is 12 residues. The CDR3 nucleotides are TGTGCCACCGAGGGACAGGGGCTGAATGCTTTCTTT. Its protein product is CATEGQGLNAFF.

The chain carries TRBV15 and TRBJ2-2, with D perhaps TRBD2 (6 bases). Germline lookup yields CDR1 LNHNV and CDR2 YYDKDF (reference sequence). The CDR3 is 16 residues long. Between the trimmed V and J ends, which lost 0 bases and 0 bases, there was a span of 8 bases. The CDR3 nucleotides read TGTGCCACCAGCAGAGATACGGGAGCGAACACCGGGGAGCTGTTTTTT. Translation gives CATSRDTGANTGELFF.

The chain couples TRBV11-3 to TRBJ2-7, with D unresolved. Germline V lookup: CDR1 SGHNT, CDR2 YENEEA. The CDR3 is 13 amino acids. Trimming removed 2 bases at V and 9 bases at J, with 14 bases between. The CDR3 protein is CASSLPGLPRQYF. As DNA, the CDR3 is TGTGCCAGCAGCTTACCCGGCCTACCGCGGCAGTACTTC.

Ten or more counts support this clonotype. V gene TRBV7-2 combines with J gene TRBJ2-7; 12 bases map to TRBD2. Per germline, CDR1 SGHTA and CDR2 FQGNSA. Trimming at V came to 5 bases and at J to 6 bases, leaving 8 bases not matched to a gene. CDR3 size: 15 residues. CDR3 nucleotide sequence: TGTGCCAGCAGCGCCCCGACTAGCGGGAGCCTCGAGCAGTACTTC. Its translation: CASSAPTSGSLEQYF. The whole variable domain, remainder taken from reference TRBV7-2 and TRBJ2-7, is GAGVSQSPSNKVTEKGKDVELRCDPISGHTALYWYRQSLGQGLEFLIYFQGNSAPDKSGLPSDRFSAERTGGSVSTLTIQRTQQEDSAVYLCASSAPTSGSLEQYFGPGTRLTVT.

The V call is TRBV9, the J call TRBJ1-2; 7 nucleotides agree with TRBD1. The CDR3 has 15 amino acids. Germline CDR1 SGDLS, CDR2 YYNGEE. The V gene end was trimmed by 0 bases and the J gene end by 8 bases; junction bases not matched to a gene: 10. CDR3 in amino acids: CASSVGVTGTQGYTF. The CDR3 DNA sequence: TGTGCCAGCAGCGTAGGCGTGACAGGGACGCAGGGCTACACCTTC.

On this clonotype itself: The junction and the germline gene differ at one end; a read error may be behind it. This chain connects TRBV6-4 to TRBJ1-1; D ambiguous. Germline CDR1 reads MRHNA; CDR2 reads SNTAGT. The length of the CDR3 is 12 residues. CDR3 DNA sequence: TGTGCCAGCAGTGACGGCCGCACTGGAGCTTTCTTT. Protein: CASSDGRTGAFF.

The chain employs TRBV6-1 and TRBJ2-1, with 8 bases aligning to TRBD1. The CDR3 is 14 amino acids. Germline V gene lookup returns CDR1 MNHNS and CDR2 SASEGT. The V segment lost 3 bases and the J segment 8 bases; nucleotides outside the gene matches: 6. CDR3 DNA sequence: TGTGCCAGCAGTGACAGGGGGCGAGGGGATGAGCAGTTCTTC. Protein: CASSDRGRGDEQFF.

This clonotype was recorded at least ten times. The chain has TRBV7-2 and TRBJ2-7; TRBD2 matches at 8 bases. Trimming at V came to 5 bases and at J to 2 bases, leaving 5 bases not matched to a gene. The CDR3 is 14 amino acids. CDR1 and CDR2 (germline): SGHTA, FQGNSA. This CDR3 is CASSLGGEAYEQYF. The CDR3 nucleotides are TGTGCCAGCAGCCTCGGGGGGGAGGCCTACGAGCAGTACTTC.

The V and J genes are TRBV28 and TRBJ1-5; TRBD1 is a possible D gene (6 bases). The V end was cut by 7 bases, the J end by 2 bases, with 18 bases between. This CDR3 is 16 amino acids long. Per the germline V gene, CDR1 is MDHEN and CDR2 is SYDVKM. As DNA, the CDR3 is TGTGCCAGCACTCTCGACCCACAGGGAGGCAATCAGCCCCAGCATTTT. It is translated as CASTLDPQGGNQPQHF. The full variable domain, with the rest looked up from reference TRBV28 and TRBJ1-5, is DVKVTQSSRYLVKRTGEKVFLECVQDMDHENMFWYRQDPGLGLRLIYFSYDVKMKEKGDIPEGYSVSREKKERFSLILESASTNQTSMYLCASTLDPQGGNQPQHFGDGTRLSIL.

CDR3 region: CASSPLMLAETQYF. CDR3 bases: TGTGCCAGCAGCCCCCTGATGCTTGCAGAGACCCAGTACTTC. This chain joins TRBV27 and TRBJ2-5; no definite D call. Germline-derived CDR1 and CDR2 are MNHEY and SMNVEV (reference sequence). The CDR3 length is 14 residues. Deletions cut 6 bases from V and 4 bases from J, with 15 bases between.

This clonotype was picked up a small number of times. The chain combines TRBV7-9 with TRBJ1-2; D gene ambiguous. From germline, CDR1 is SEHNR and CDR2 FQNEAQ (reference sequence). The CDR3 length is 15 residues. With 6 bases removed from V and 8 bases from J, the gap between germline ends came to 22 bases. The CDR3 nucleotides read TGTGCCAGCAGTTCGATTTCTTTCGGAGGAGGCGGCTACACCTTC. It specifies CASSSISFGGGGYTF.

Only a few counts were recorded for this clonotype. The chain has TRBV30 and TRBJ1-4, with D possibly being TRBD1 (5 bases). The germline CDR1 and CDR2 sequences are GTSNPN and SVGIG (reference sequence). The CDR3 covers 12 residues. V was pared by 3 bases and J by 8 bases, with 10 bases between. The CDR3 loop reads CAWRGTGEKLFF. CDR3 nucleotide sequence: TGTGCCTGGAGAGGGACGGGGGAAAAACTGTTTTTT.

The gene calls are TRBV28 and TRBJ2-7; the D gene is possibly TRBD2 (6 bases). Germline V CDR1 and CDR2: MDHEN, SYDVKM. The CDR3 is 16 amino acids. Trimming took off 4 bases at V and 2 bases at J, with 18 bases between the two ends. CDR3 in amino acids: CASSSVAEAGAYEQYF. As DNA, the CDR3 is TGTGCCAGCAGTTCCGTAGCGGAGGCGGGCGCCTACGAGCAGTACTTC.